The entry that follows covers one T cell receptor (beta chain) sequence. Its target is unknown. This sample is drawn from a study of blood T cells in healthy people across ages. Germline CDR1 is SGDLS and CDR2 is YYNGEE. Trimming left V 0 bases short and J 5 bases short, with 8 bases between. The CDR3 is 13 amino acids. Findings and caveats of the study: Conclusively comparing naive with antigen-experienced cells was impossible with unsorted PBMCs.

Through a sample-barcoded 5' primer and a J-beta primer mix, a second PCR was run for about 6 to 11 cycles. TCRdb independently ran MiXCR on the 5' RACE reads; one entry per CDR3 protein. This table holds 1,500,000 or so distinct CDR3 sequences, 40% to 45% found once. Sequencing used blood. The chain combines TRBV9 with TRBJ1-2; no firm D call. This sequence was found in a woman aged 18-30 years in good health. The CDR3 sequence is CASSVDETYGYTF. The CDR3 DNA is TGTGCCAGCAGCGTAGACGAGACGTATGGCTACACCTTC.